This T cell receptor beta chain was found in a study of blood T cells in healthy people across ages. Study-level findings and limits: No conclusive comparison of naive versus antigen-experienced cells was possible with unsorted PBMCs.

As to this clonotype: The antigen is undetermined.

Alongside a J-beta primer mix, a sample-barcoded 5' primer served in a second PCR lasting about 7 to 12 cycles. CDR3-containing paired-end reads numbered at least 2.5 million in each sample. TCRdb re-analysed the 5' RACE reads in MiXCR, keeping a single row per CDR3 protein. The sample carries 540,000 or so distinct CDR3 sequences, more than 45% recorded once. Unmatched junction bases numbered 13, after V lost 0 bases and J lost 3 bases. Per germline, CDR1 LGHNT and CDR2 FRNRAP. The CDR3 has 18 amino acids. The clonotype was recovered from an elderly man in good health. The chain is built from TRBV12-5 and TRBJ1-2; 7 nucleotides align to TRBD1. The specimen was blood. The CDR3 nucleotides read TGTGCTAGTGGTTTGGTACTGGGACAGCCCCTTTCGTACTATGGCTACACCTTC. This translates into CASGLVLGQPLSYYGYTF.